This T cell receptor beta chain was observed in a study of identical twins. This clonotype was observed at least ten times. Germline V gene lookup returns CDR1 LGHNA and CDR2 YNFKEQ. Deletions cut 0 bases from V and 0 bases from J, with 8 bases between. The CDR3 contains 15 residues. Via MiXCR, TCRdb re-called the 5' RACE reads, giving one row per CDR3 protein. The sample has hundreds of thousands of distinct CDR3 sequences, roughly 10% seen once; the top ten hold 6% to 8.5%. The same specimen was also included in a second study, on yellow fever vaccine responses in identical twins.

The gene calls are TRBV4-2 and TRBJ1-1; D not certain. Sequenced input: CD8+ T cells sorted from blood. The sequence was obtained from a woman aged 18-35 years in good health. The DNA of the CDR3 is TGTGCCAGCAGCCAAGATGAAGGGATGAACACTGAAGCTTTCTTT. Translating gives CASSQDEGMNTEAFF.